These T cell receptor beta chains were read from a single sample in a study of T cells in Graves' hyperthyroidism and ophthalmopathy. TCRdb re-called the multiplex PCR reads through MiXCR, storing one row per CDR3 protein. The table includes about 560,000 distinct CDR3 sequences, around 17% detected once. The specimen was blood. All receptors come from a woman aged 18-29 years with Graves' hyperthyroidism. Both conserved end residues are part of each CDR3. The D gene is left open where the match is weak. Clone size is shown for a subset of rows, as once, few, many or a class of expanded clone.

-,TRBJ2-2,TRBV18,TRBD2,CASSPRVGRAKNTGELFF,TGTGCCAGCTCACCACGTGTCGGGAGGGCCAAGAACACCGGGGAGCTGTTTTTT
many,TRBJ2-1,TRBV20-1,TRBD1,CSLLGQGGNEQFF,TGCAGTCTTTTGGGACAGGGAGGAAATGAGCAGTTCTTC
many,TRBJ1-3,TRBV2,TRBD1,CASFLGGGNTIYF,TGTGCCAGCTTTCTAGGGGGCGGAAACACCATATATTTT
few,TRBJ2-7,TRBV4-1,-,CASSQITSVGYEQYF,TGCGCCAGCAGCCAAATCACGTCTGTCGGGTACGAGCAGTACTTC
many,TRBJ2-5,TRBV20-1,-,CSRSTPETQYF,TGCAGTCGATCAACCCCAGAGACCCAGTACTTC
-,TRBJ1-1,TRBV6-1,-,CASSEIYYGTLGTEAFF,TGTGCCAGCAGTGAGATCTACTATGGGACCCTGGGCACTGAAGCTTTCTTT
-,TRBJ1-1,TRBV6-1,-,CASSDYEGGRNTEAFF,TGTGCCAGCAGTGACTATGAGGGAGGTAGGAACACTGAAGCTTTCTTT
many,TRBJ1-3,TRBV2,-,CASSEREVGNTIYF,TGTGCCAGCAGTGAAAGGGAAGTTGGAAACACCATATATTTT
few,TRBJ1-2,TRBV4-3,TRBD1,CASSQDGTGADGYTF,TGCGCCAGCAGCCAAGACGGAACAGGGGCTGATGGCTACACCTTC
-,TRBJ1-2,TRBV6-1,-,CASSELGIGGYTF,TGTGCCAGCAGTGAACTAGGGATCGGTGGCTACACCTTC
many,TRBJ2-5,TRBV28,-,CASSFGSRVRAYQETQYF,TGTGCCAGCAGTTTTGGGTCCCGCGTTAGGGCGTACCAAGAGACCCAGTACTTC
-,TRBJ1-3,TRBV20-1,-,CSATNPGAEGGNTIYF,TGCAGTGCTACCAATCCGGGGGCCGAAGGGGGAAACACCATATATTTT
few,TRBJ1-4,TRBV20-1,-,CSARQVMNEKLFF,TGCAGTGCTAGACAGGTGATGAATGAAAAACTGTTTTTT
many,TRBJ2-1,TRBV7-9,-,CASTSSGRGVYEQFF,TGTGCCAGCACTTCTTCGGGCAGGGGGGTCTATGAGCAGTTCTTC
few,TRBJ2-1,TRBV6-7,TRBD2,CASRGTSPIHNEQFF,TGTGCCAGCAGAGGGACTAGCCCTATCCATAATGAGCAGTTCTTC
many,TRBJ2-3,TRBV2,-,CASSDQEGPSTDTQYF,TGTGCCAGCAGTGATCAGGAGGGGCCTAGCACAGATACGCAGTATTTT
-,TRBJ2-3,TRBV30,TRBD2,CAWSDGTSEATDTQYF,TGTGCCTGGAGTGACGGGACTAGCGAAGCCACAGATACGCAGTATTTT
many,TRBJ1-2,TRBV18,TRBD1,CASSPRQGNYGYTF,TGTGCCAGCTCGCCCCGACAGGGAAACTATGGCTACACCTTC
few,TRBJ2-3,TRBV19,TRBD2,CASTIGGSGIDTQYF,TGTGCCAGTACCATAGGTGGTAGCGGGATTGATACGCAGTATTTT
few,TRBJ1-6,TRBV5-1,-,CASSLAQQGNSPLHF,TGCGCCAGCAGCTTGGCGCAACAGGGTAATTCACCCCTCCACTTT
many,TRBJ1-5,TRBV28,-,CASLWGGSNQPQHF,TGTGCCAGCCTTTGGGGTGGTAGCAATCAGCCCCAGCATTTT
many,TRBJ1-2,TRBV6-1,-,CASSDHQGNGYTF,TGTGCCAGCAGCGATCATCAGGGGAACGGCTACACCTTC
once,TRBJ2-7,TRBV20-1,TRBD2,CSARTSGSHEQYF,TGCAGTGCTAGGACTAGCGGGAGCCACGAGCAGTACTTC
many,TRBJ2-1,TRBV30,-,CAWSGRFYNEQFF,TGTGCCTGGAGCGGGAGATTCTACAATGAGCAGTTCTTC
once,TRBJ2-7,TRBV12-3/TRBV12-4,-,CASSPRGYDQYF,TGTGCCAGCAGCCCTCGAGGGTACGACCAGTACTTC
many,TRBJ2-1,TRBV3-1,-,CASSQEASVRNEQFF,TGTGCCAGCAGCCAAGAGGCAAGCGTTAGGAATGAGCAGTTCTTC
-,TRBJ1-6,TRBV5-4,-,CASSLSFGPSSYNSRLHF,TGTGCCAGCAGCTTGAGTTTTGGGCCGAGCTCCTATAATTCACGCCTCCACTTT
-,TRBJ1-1,TRBV7-9,TRBD1,CASSFGAGTGPNTEAFF,TGTGCCAGCAGCTTTGGGGCGGGGACAGGGCCGAACACTGAAGCTTTCTTT
many,TRBJ2-7,TRBV28,TRBD2,CASSFGLASGTYEQYF,TGTGCCAGCAGTTTCGGGCTGGCTAGCGGGACCTACGAGCAGTACTTC
few,TRBJ2-2,TRBV7-9,-,CASSPGGSIWELFF,TGTGCCAGCAGCCCAGGGGGGAGCATATGGGAGCTGTTTTTT